These 31 T cell receptor beta chains were all obtained from the same sample, sequenced in a study of blood T cell repertoires in COVID-19 (dated by TCRdb to the early 2020s). Library preparation employed the immunoSEQ multiplex PCR assay. TCRdb obtained this table from immuneACCESS and retained in-frame rearrangements with V and J assigned. These tables miss some clones; where compared with another copy, unresolved V genes account for less than half of the shortfall, and the remainder is unexplained. This sample holds 300,000 to 450,000 clones; roughly 90% were observed only once. The top ten constitute around 3% of the sample. The sequencing sample was made of peripheral blood. All receptors come from a woman in her 30s with COVID-19, enrolled during active disease.

The rearrangement joins TRBV5-4 to TRBJ1-6; 9 bases match TRBD1. The V and J ends lost 1 base and 0 bases, in that order; junction bases with no gene match: 2. This CDR3 is 17 amino acids long. Germline values: CDR1 SGHNT, CDR2 YYREEE (reference sequence). CDR3 bases: TGTGCCAGCAGCTTGTCGGACAGGGGCTCCTATAATTCACCCCTCCACTTT. Its protein is CASSLSDRGSYNSPLHF. Full variable domain (remainder filled in from reference TRBV5-4 and TRBJ1-6): ETGVTQSPTHLIKTRGQQVTLRCSSQSGHNTVSWYQQALGQGPQFIFQYYREEENGRGNFPPRFSGLQFPNYSSELNVNALELDDSALYLCASSLSDRGSYNSPLHFGNGTRLTVT.

The gene calls are TRBV27 and TRBJ1-5; D ambiguous. Germline-derived CDR1 and CDR2 are MNHEY and SMNVEV (reference sequence). CDR3 size: 15 residues. Trimming shortened V by 0 bases and J by 0 bases, and 6 bases separated the two germline ends. CDR3 amino acids: CASSLSGYSNQPQHF. CDR3 bases: TGTGCCAGCAGTTTATCCGGTTATAGCAATCAGCCCCAGCATTTT.

The rearrangement links TRBV7-2 to TRBJ2-7, with 8 positions matching TRBD2. This CDR3 has 15 residues. Germline CDR1 and CDR2: SGHTA and FQGNSA. Germline trimming cut 6 bases from V and 2 bases from J; bases unmatched to any gene: 9. DNA for the CDR3: TGTGCCAGCAGTCCCGGGAGCGGGGGAGCCTACGAGCAGTACGTC. Its protein product is CASSPGSGGAYEQYV.

V is TRBV11-3 and J is TRBJ2-2; 12 bases map to TRBD2. Germline values: CDR1 SGHNT, CDR2 YENEEA. Trimming at V came to 4 bases and at J to 5 bases, leaving 5 bases not matched to a gene. The CDR3 totals 16 residues. DNA for the CDR3: TGTGCCAGCAGCTCCCAGACTAGCGGGGGAACCGGGGAGCTGTTTTTT. Encoded protein: CASSSQTSGGTGELFF.

The chain recombines TRBV30 with TRBJ2-5, with a weak D call TRBD2 (6 bases). Germline lookup yields CDR1 GTSNPN and CDR2 SVGIG (reference sequence). Trimming cost V 2 bases and J 0 bases, with 10 bases left between them. CDR3 length: 14 residues. In nucleotides, the CDR3 is TGTGCCTGGAGTAGGGGACTGGACCAAGAGACCCAGTACTTC. Translation: CAWSRGLDQETQYF. The full variable domain, its missing parts supplied by reference TRBV30 and TRBJ2-5, is SQTIHQWPATLVQPVGSPLSLECTVEGTSNPNLYWYRQAAGRGLQLLFYSVGIGQISSEVPQNLSASRPQDRQFILSSKKLLLSDSGFYLCAWSRGLDQETQYFGPGTRLLVL.

This chain connects TRBV5-5 to TRBJ2-1; D might be TRBD1 (5 bases). The CDR3 has 15 residues. Looked up from germline, CDR1 is SGHKS and CDR2 is YYEKEE (reference sequence). V dropped 4 bases and J dropped 3 bases, with 14 bases sitting between them. CDR3 in DNA: TGTGCCAGCAGCACCACGACAGCTATCTACAATGAGCAGTTCTTC. Translation gives CASSTTTAIYNEQFF.

V and J are TRBV29-1 and TRBJ1-1, with 9 positions matching TRBD1. The CDR3 is made up of 14 amino acids. Germline V gene data show CDR1 as SQVTM and CDR2 as ANQGSEA. V lost 4 bases and J lost 4; bases outside the gene matches: 7. CDR3 region: CSVVRTGDITEAFF. For the CDR3, the DNA is TGCAGCGTTGTAAGGACAGGGGATATCACTGAAGCTTTCTTT. The complete variable domain, with remaining parts taken from reference TRBV29-1 and TRBJ1-1, reads SAVISQKPSRDICQRGTSLTIQCQVDSQVTMMFWYRQQPGQSLTLIATANQGSEATYESGFVIDKFPISRPNLTFSTLTVSNMSPEDSSIYLCSVVRTGDITEAFFGQGTRLTVV.

The chain couples TRBV2 to TRBJ2-2; weak D call: TRBD2 (5 bases). Germline assignment: CDR1 SNHLY and CDR2 FYNNEI. The CDR3 contains 15 residues. V lost 2 bases, J lost 6 bases, and 13 bases lay in between. DNA of the CDR3: TGTGCCAGCAGTGAACAACTAGTAATACCCGGGGAGCTGTTTTTT. Protein sequence: CASSEQLVIPGELFF.

This clone was counted once. The chain employs TRBV6-5 and TRBJ1-2, with D tentatively TRBD1 (6 bases). The CDR3 covers 13 residues. The V and J ends lost 10 bases and 3 bases respectively, with 15 bases between them. The germline V gene has CDR1 MNHEY and CDR2 SVGAGI. Here the CDR3 DNA reads TGTGCCACTACAGGGAGAGAGGACTATGGCTACACCTTC. Translating gives CATTGREDYGYTF.

This clone was found once. The rearrangement uses TRBV5-1 and TRBJ1-2; D is uncertain. The CDR3 is made up of 13 amino acids. Trimming removed 4 bases from V and 5 bases from J, with 12 bases in between. Germline values: CDR1 SGHRS, CDR2 YFSETQ. The CDR3 protein is CASSREAQYGYTF. CDR3 bases: TGCGCCAGCAGCCGGGAGGCGCAGTATGGCTACACCTTC.

This sequence joins TRBV7-9 and TRBJ2-2; D is unclear. Trimming removed 5 bases at V and 1 base at J, with 8 bases between. The CDR3 consists of 14 residues. Per the germline V gene, CDR1 is SEHNR and CDR2 is FQNEAQ (reference sequence). CDR3 sequence: CASSPHMNTGELFF. CDR3 DNA: TGTGCCAGCAGCCCGCACATGAACACCGGGGAGCTGTTTTTT.

This clone was seen only a few times. V usage is TRBV11-2 and J usage is TRBJ2-3, with 7 bases identical to TRBD1. From germline, CDR1 is SGHAT and CDR2 FQNNGV. The CDR3 totals 14 residues. V was pared by 4 bases and J by 3 bases, with 4 bases of the junction left unmatched. This CDR3 reads CASSSGQRTDTQYF. CDR3 sequence (DNA): TGTGCCAGCAGCTCGGGACAGAGAACAGATACGCAGTATTTT.

The rearrangement joins TRBV20-1 to TRBJ2-7, with unresolved D. Trimming left V 6 bases short and J 7 bases short, with 13 bases between. CDR1 is DFQATT, CDR2 SNEGSKA, per germline (reference sequence). This CDR3 spans 11 amino acids. The CDR3 nucleotides read TGCAGTGCCACGAAAGACTTGGAGCAGTACGTC. Protein: CSATKDLEQYV.

The chain recombines TRBV5-5 with TRBJ2-5; 7 positions match TRBD1. The V gene's germline CDR1 is SGHKS and CDR2 YYEKEE (reference sequence). This CDR3 is built from 13 residues. V dropped 4 bases and J dropped 3; count of bases not matched to a gene: 3. This CDR3 reads CASSAGTEETQYF. The CDR3 coding sequence is TGTGCCAGCAGCGCCGGGACAGAAGAGACCCAGTACTTC.

J is TRBJ2-2 and V is TRBV5-1; 8 bases are shared with TRBD1. This CDR3 comprises 15 residues. J gave up 3 bases and V 2 bases, and 3 bases lay outside the gene matches. CDR1 and CDR2 (germline): SGHRS, YFSETQ. Here the CDR3 reads CASSLPTGDTGELFF. As DNA, the CDR3 is TGCGCCAGCAGCTTACCGACAGGGGACACCGGGGAGCTGTTTTTT.

This clone was recorded a few times. The chain has TRBV7-8 and TRBJ2-3, with TRBD2 matching over 7 bases. CDR1 and CDR2 (germline): SGHVS, FQNEAQ. V shed 4 bases, J shed 5 bases, and the junction held 12 bases outside the gene matches. The CDR3 covers 16 residues. CDR3 sequence reads: CASSSSGASKIDTQYF. The CDR3 DNA follows: TGTGCCAGCAGCTCCAGCGGGGCTAGTAAAATAGATACGCAGTATTTT.

The DNA for the CDR3 is TGTGCCAGCAGCCAAGAAGCAGGCAGCCTTAACTATGGCTACACCTTC. Translating gives CASSQEAGSLNYGYTF. The genes are TRBV3-1 (or the pseudogene TRBV3-2) and TRBJ1-2; the D is unclear. Germline-derived CDR1 and CDR2 are LGHDT and YNNKEL (reference sequence). The CDR3 totals 16 residues. V dropped 0 bases and J dropped 1 base, with 12 bases sitting between them.

In the case of this clone: Within the sample, other DNA sequences also encode this same CDR3. This chain's CDR3 is CASSFQGTYEQYF. The CDR3 nucleotides read TGTGCCAGCAGTTTCCAGGGGACCTACGAGCAGTACTTC. V usage is TRBV28 and J usage is TRBJ2-7; TRBD1 might be the D (6 bases). V dropped 3 bases and J dropped 2 bases, with 8 bases sitting between them. Germline V CDR1 and CDR2: MDHEN, SYDVKM. This CDR3 is built from 13 residues.

CDR3 DNA: TGTGCCAGCAGCTTCACCGGGAGCATGAACACTGAAGCTTTCTTT. It is translated as CASSFTGSMNTEAFF. The chain carries TRBV11-2 and TRBJ1-1, with D uncertain. CDR1 is SGHAT, CDR2 FQNNGV, per germline. V was pared by 3 bases and J by 0 bases, with 11 bases between. There are 15 residues in the CDR3.

V is TRBV5-1 and J is TRBJ2-4, with D perhaps TRBD2 (6 bases). CDR3 size: 14 residues. Germline V CDR1 and CDR2: SGHRS, YFSETQ. V was pared by 2 bases and J by 5 bases, with 11 bases between. The CDR3 reads CASSFRGIQNIQYF. Here the CDR3 DNA reads TGCGCCAGCAGCTTCCGGGGGATCCAAAACATTCAGTACTTC.

V gene TRBV10-2 combines with J gene TRBJ2-3; 7 nucleotides match TRBD1. The germline V gene encodes CDR1 WSHSY and CDR2 SAAADI. The CDR3 is 14 residues long. V lost 7 bases and J lost 0; bases outside the gene matches: 4. CDR3 in amino acids: CASTDRASTDTQYF. The CDR3 DNA reads TGCGCCAGCACCGACAGGGCTAGCACAGATACGCAGTATTTT.

This chain links TRBV2 with TRBJ1-1, with D possibly being TRBD1 (6 bases). This CDR3 is built from 14 residues. The germline V gene has CDR1 SNHLY and CDR2 FYNNEI. V was cut by 9 bases and J by 1 base, with 15 bases left in between. The DNA for the CDR3 is TGTGCCAGTTATACCCGGGACAAGAACACTGAAGCTTTCTTT. It yields the protein CASYTRDKNTEAFF.

CDR3 protein: CASSYLLGTKTGELFF. In DNA form, the CDR3 reads TGTGCCAGCAGTTACCTTCTCGGGACAAAAACCGGGGAGCTGTTTTTT. J is TRBJ2-2 and V is TRBV6-5; weak D call: TRBD1 (6 bases). CDR1 is MNHEY, CDR2 SVGAGI, per germline. Trimming removed 2 bases at V and 5 bases at J, with 15 bases between. This CDR3 contains 16 residues.

The chain is built from TRBV5-1 and TRBJ2-7; 8 bases align to TRBD1. The germline CDR1 and CDR2 sequences are SGHRS and YFSETQ. With V trimmed by 6 bases and J by 5 bases, 10 bases remained unmatched. This CDR3 is 14 amino acids long. CDR3 nucleotide sequence: TGCGCCAGCACCCTTGGCACAGGGGGTAACGAGCAGTACTTC. Translation gives CASTLGTGGNEQYF.

There are a few counts of this clone. V gene TRBV6-2 or TRBV6-3 combines with J gene TRBJ1-5, with a weak D call TRBD1 (5 bases). This CDR3 is built from 16 residues. The germline V gene encodes CDR1 MNHEY and CDR2 SVGEGT. Trimming shortened V by 0 bases and J by 7 bases, and 16 bases separated the two germline ends. In nucleotides, the CDR3 is TGTGCCAGCAGTTACTCAAAGGGGTTGAGAGGACAGCCCCAGCATTTT. Translating gives CASSYSKGLRGQPQHF.

The V and J genes are TRBV6-5 and TRBJ2-3, with a weak D call TRBD1 (5 bases). This CDR3 is built from 13 residues. The germline V and J ends were trimmed by 8 bases and 4 bases, with 13 bases remaining between them. Germline V gene lookup returns CDR1 MNHEY and CDR2 SVGAGI. This chain's CDR3 is CASGFGAADTQYF. The CDR3 bases are TGTGCCAGCGGTTTTGGGGCCGCAGATACGCAGTATTTT.

CDR3 nucleotide sequence: TGTGCCAGCAGCGTAGGTGGGCTAGCGGGAGGAGAGACCCAGTACTTC. This sequence encodes CASSVGGLAGGETQYF. J is TRBJ2-5 and V is TRBV9; 11 bases are shared with TRBD2. The CDR3 has 16 amino acids. Germline V lookup: CDR1 SGDLS, CDR2 YYNGEE. Trimming took 0 bases from V and 4 from J; bases not matched to a gene: 5.

V is TRBV29-1 and J is TRBJ1-1, with 7 bases matching TRBD1. CDR1 is SQVTM and CDR2 is ANQGSEA in the germline V gene. CDR3 length: 15 amino acids. The J segment lost 0 bases and the V segment lost 4 bases, leaving 8 bases of the junction unmatched. Here the CDR3 DNA reads TGCAGCGTTGGAAGGACAGGCCTCATGAACACTGAAGCTTTCTTT. Encoded protein: CSVGRTGLMNTEAFF.

This sequence joins TRBV11-3 and TRBJ2-1; TRBD2 might be the D (5 bases). Germline CDR1 and CDR2: SGHNT and YENEEA. Deletions cut 4 bases from V and 2 bases from J, with 15 bases between. The CDR3 extends over 16 amino acids. The CDR3 DNA sequence: TGTGCCAGCAGCTCGACCCTAGCAGTACCCTACAATGAGCAGTTCTTC. This sequence encodes CASSSTLAVPYNEQFF. The full variable domain, completed using reference TRBV11-3 and TRBJ2-1, is EAGVVQSPRYKIIEKKQPVAFWCNPISGHNTLYWYLQNLGQGPELLIRYENEEAVDDSQLPKDRFSAERLKGVDSTLKIQPAELGDSAVYLCASSSTLAVPYNEQFFGPGTRLTVL.

The table lists this clone with a count of one. The chain carries TRBV10-3 and TRBJ2-1; 10 bases match TRBD2. Germline values: CDR1 ENHRY, CDR2 SYGVKD. This CDR3 comprises 13 residues. V shed 11 bases and J 8 bases; nucleotides not matched to a gene: 9. CDR3 bases: TGTGCCCATCCTAGCGGGAGCATCGATGAGCAGTTCTTC. Residues: CAHPSGSIDEQFF.

The chain combines TRBV19 with TRBJ1-3; 7 positions agree with TRBD1. V shed 10 bases and J 4 bases; nucleotides not matched to a gene: 13. CDR3 size: 15 residues. Germline V gene lookup returns CDR1 LNHDA and CDR2 SQIVND (reference sequence). CDR3 sequence (DNA): TGTGCCACCGCGGACGACAGGGCCAGGGGAAACACCATATATTTT. Translated: CATADDRARGNTIYF.